Below are 10 T cell receptor beta chains sequenced from a single sample in a study of cytomegalovirus exposure and HLA in healthy donors. The PCR contained 60 Vbeta and 13 Jbeta primers. Using immunoSEQ multiplex PCR, the repertoire was profiled, and TCRdb retains in-frame clones only, with some absent. The data hold more than 90,000 clones, with roughly three quarters observed a single time. The sample taken for sequencing was PBMCs. The receptor set was obtained from a woman aged 18-29 years in good health and CMV-seropositive.

The chain joins TRBV27 to TRBJ1-5; 10 nucleotides align to TRBD1. Germline CDR1 and CDR2: MNHEY and SMNVEV (reference sequence). The CDR3 is 14 amino acids. With V trimmed by 5 bases and J by 6 bases, 4 bases remained unmatched. This CDR3 is CASSPGQGSQPQHF. The CDR3 DNA is TGTGCCAGCAGTCCGGGACAGGGGTCTCAGCCCCAGCATTTT.

The rearrangement links TRBV15 to TRBJ2-5, with 8 nucleotides matching TRBD1. The J call may be faulty, since TRBJ2-7 better matches the DNA end. The CDR3 is made up of 14 amino acids. From germline, CDR1 is LNHNV and CDR2 YYDKDF (reference sequence). CDR3 bases: TGTGCCACCAGCAGTGCAGGGGGCCAGGACGAGCAGTACTTC. Protein sequence: CATSSAGGQDEQYF.

The chain links TRBV5-1 to TRBJ1-2; D ambiguous. The germline V gene has CDR1 SGHRS and CDR2 YFSETQ. This CDR3 has 13 residues. V lost 5 bases, J lost 6 bases, and 14 bases lay in between. The CDR3 DNA sequence: TGCGCCAGCAGGTTCGTATTCCTTGATGGCTACACCTTC. As protein: CASRFVFLDGYTF.

The V and J genes are TRBV4-1 and TRBJ2-7; D is perhaps TRBD2 (6 bases). V was cut by 1 base and J by 5 bases, with 15 bases left in between. Per germline, CDR1 MGHRA and CDR2 YSYEKL. The CDR3 spans 15 residues. For the CDR3, the DNA is TGCGCCAGCAGCCAAGCCGGAACGCGGGGCCACGAGCAGTACTTC. This sequence encodes CASSQAGTRGHEQYF.

The J gene is TRBJ1-5, the V gene TRBV5-1, with 7 bases lining up with TRBD1. Germline V gene sequence: CDR1 SGHRS, CDR2 YFSETQ. With 0 bases clipped from V and 5 bases from J, the junction kept 5 bases outside the gene matches. The CDR3 consists of 15 residues. The chain's CDR3 is CASSLEGTADQPQHF. The CDR3 DNA reads TGCGCCAGCAGCTTGGAGGGGACAGCCGATCAGCCCCAGCATTTT. Looking up the rest from reference TRBV5-1 and TRBJ1-5 gives the full variable domain: KAGVTQTPRYLIKTRGQQVTLSCSPISGHRSVSWYQQTPGQGLQFLFEYFSETQRNKGNFPGRFSGRQFSNSRSEMNVSTLELGDSALYLCASSLEGTADQPQHFGDGTRLSIL.

The chain joins TRBV19 to TRBJ1-1, with D possibly being TRBD1 (6 bases). Germline CDR1 LNHDA, CDR2 SQIVND (reference sequence). V was clipped by 7 bases and J by 7 bases, with 10 bases between them. The CDR3 is 11 residues long. CDR3 nucleotides: TGTGCCAGTAAGGGACACCTTGAAGCTTTCTTT. Protein sequence: CASKGHLEAFF.

Worth noting for this clone: Other DNA sequences from this sample encode an identical CDR3 as well. V usage is TRBV5-1 and J usage is TRBJ2-3, with 7 bases that match TRBD2. The V gene end was trimmed by 6 bases and the J gene end by 0 bases; junction bases not matched to a gene: 4. Per the germline V gene, CDR1 is SGHRS and CDR2 is YFSETQ. CDR3 length: 14 residues. The CDR3 region has the DNA TGCGCCAGCACACCGGGGGGTAGCACAGATACGCAGTATTTT. Translated, it gives CASTPGGSTDTQYF.

V gene TRBV10-3 combines with J gene TRBJ1-2; 7 nucleotides line up with TRBD1. The J segment lost 5 bases and the V segment lost 4 bases, leaving 4 bases of the junction unmatched. Germline V lookup: CDR1 ENHRY, CDR2 SYGVKD. The CDR3 runs 13 residues. The DNA of the CDR3 is TGTGCCATCAGTGTGGGCAGGGGGTATGGCTACACCTTC. Translating gives CAISVGRGYGYTF.

This clone occurred a few times. This sequence joins TRBV6-1 and TRBJ1-1, with no clear D. Per germline, CDR1 MNHNS and CDR2 SASEGT. This CDR3 contains 13 residues. V was pared by 7 bases and J by 4 bases, with 13 bases between. The DNA of the CDR3 is TGTGCCAGCACCCCGTGGCCAGGCACTGAAGCTTTCTTT. Protein product: CASTPWPGTEAFF.

The genes are TRBV28 and TRBJ2-5, with 7 bases lining up with TRBD1. The V and J ends lost 4 bases and 0 bases, in that order; junction bases with no gene match: 20. Germline CDR1 MDHEN, CDR2 SYDVKM. CDR3 length: 20 amino acids. CDR3 bases: TGTGCCAGCAGTTCCCCTTTTGTTGTTTGGGACAGTAACAACCAAGAGACCCAGTACTTC. This gives the protein CASSSPFVVWDSNNQETQYF. The full variable domain, its missing parts supplied by reference TRBV28 and TRBJ2-5, is DVKVTQSSRYLVKRTGEKVFLECVQDMDHENMFWYRQDPGLGLRLIYFSYDVKMKEKGDIPEGYSVSREKKERFSLILESASTNQTSMYLCASSSPFVVWDSNNQETQYFGPGTRLLVL.